The 25 T cell receptor beta chains reported below all come from one sample, sequenced in a study of identical twins. TCRdb reprocessed the 5' RACE reads with MiXCR, giving one entry per CDR3 protein. The repertoire holds some 900,000 distinct CDR3 sequences, with 9% to 15% as singletons. The sample was also linked to a second study, of yellow fever vaccine responses in identical twins.

Sequencing input: PBMCs. These receptors originate from a woman between 18 and 29 years old in good health.

This clonotype showed up many times. V gene TRBV13 combines with J gene TRBJ2-1, with TRBD1 as a possible D gene (6 bases). Per the germline V gene, CDR1 is PRHDT and CDR2 is FYEKMQ (reference sequence). Trimming removed 6 bases at V and 7 bases at J, with 10 bases between. The CDR3 totals 12 residues. CDR3 loop: CASREQGNEQFF. As DNA, the CDR3 is TGTGCCAGCAGGGAACAGGGTAATGAGCAGTTCTTC.

Of note for this clonotype: Relative to the germline gene, one junction end is altered; a read error may explain this. The chain joins TRBV5-5 to TRBJ2-2; D might be TRBD1 (5 bases). CDR3 size: 14 residues. Germline CDR1 is SGHKS and CDR2 is YYEKEE (reference sequence). The DNA for the CDR3 is TGTGCCATCAGCCTGGGGCACATCAGCGGGGAGCTGTTTTTT. Translated, it gives CAISLGHISGELFF.

This clonotype has just a few counts. This chain joins TRBV4-1 and TRBJ2-1; a possible D gene is TRBD1 (6 bases). The CDR3 has 19 amino acids. V was trimmed by 3 bases and J by 0 bases, leaving 21 bases between them. Germline V CDR1 and CDR2: MGHRA, YSYEKL. This chain's CDR3 is CASSHKTGTRGHSYNEQFF. In nucleotides, the CDR3 is TGCGCCAGCAGCCATAAAACCGGGACAAGGGGACACTCCTACAATGAGCAGTTCTTC.

Ten or more counts support this clonotype. The chain employs TRBV7-8 and TRBJ2-1, with TRBD2 matching 11 bases. CDR1 and CDR2 from the germline V gene are SGHVS and FQNEAQ. This CDR3 has 16 residues. The ends lost 5 bases at V and 3 bases at J; junction bases unmatched: 6. CDR3 nucleotides: TGTGCCAGCAGCCAAAACCTAGCGGGAGGCTACAATGAGCAGTTCTTC. Its protein is CASSQNLAGGYNEQFF.

The chain employs TRBV19 and TRBJ2-7, with TRBD2 identical over 10 bases. Germline V gene sequence: CDR1 LNHDA, CDR2 SQIVND (reference sequence). V lost 4 bases to trimming and J lost 1 base; unmatched junction nucleotides: 4. This CDR3 region has 15 residues. CDR3 residues: CASSNGLAVSYEQYF. The CDR3 DNA reads TGTGCCAGTAGTAACGGACTAGCGGTATCCTACGAGCAGTACTTC.

This clonotype was observed a few times. The chain has TRBV15 and TRBJ1-2; D remains ambiguous. CDR3 length: 14 residues. Germline V lookup: CDR1 LNHNV, CDR2 YYDKDF (reference sequence). V was trimmed by 0 bases and J by 1 base, leaving 6 bases between them. CDR3 DNA sequence: TGTGCCACCAGCAGAGATACCTTTAACTATGGCTACACCTTC. Amino acid sequence: CATSRDTFNYGYTF. Full variable domain (missing parts from reference TRBV15 and TRBJ1-2): DAMVIQNPRYQVTQFGKPVTLSCSQTLNHNVMYWYQQKSSQAPKLLFHYYDKDFNNEADTPDNFQSRRPNTSFCFLDIRSPGLGDTAMYLCATSRDTFNYGYTFGSGTRLTVV.

This clonotype turned up a few times. The rearrangement joins TRBV15 to TRBJ1-3; D is uncertain. Trimming pared 1 base from V and 3 bases from J, leaving 10 bases between. Germline values: CDR1 LNHNV, CDR2 YYDKDF (reference sequence). The CDR3 spans 15 residues. This CDR3 reads CATSRGADVGNTIYF. CDR3 nucleotide sequence: TGTGCCACCAGCAGAGGGGCAGATGTTGGAAACACCATATATTTT.

The chain carries TRBV7-6 and TRBJ2-1, with D tentatively TRBD2 (6 bases). Per the germline V gene, CDR1 is SGHVS and CDR2 is FNYEAQ. CDR3 length: 17 amino acids. V lost 0 bases, J lost 4 bases, and 16 bases lay in between. In nucleotides, the CDR3 is TGTGCCAGCAGCTTAGCCCCCGGGACTTCTAATTACAATGAGCAGTTCTTC. Translated: CASSLAPGTSNYNEQFF. The full variable domain, rest sourced from reference TRBV7-6 and TRBJ2-1, is GAGVSQSPRYKVTKRGQDVALRCDPISGHVSLYWYRQALGQGPEFLTYFNYEAQQDKSGLPNDRFSAERPEGSISTLTIQRTEQRDSAMYRCASSLAPGTSNYNEQFFGPGTRLTVL.

The chain couples TRBV7-9 to TRBJ2-1; TRBD2 matches 8 bases. The CDR3 length is 15 residues. V lost 7 bases, J lost 4 bases, and 9 bases stayed unmatched. Per germline, CDR1 SEHNR and CDR2 FQNEAQ (reference sequence). The CDR3 nucleotides read TGTGCCAGCACCGGGGGGGCTAGCGGATACAATGAGCAGTTCTTC. Protein sequence: CASTGGASGYNEQFF. The full variable domain, its missing parts supplied by reference TRBV7-9 and TRBJ2-1, is DTGVSQNPRHKITKRGQNVTFRCDPISEHNRLYWYRQTLGQGPEFLTYFQNEAQLEKSRLLSDRFSAERPKGSFSTLEIQRTEQGDSAMYLCASTGGASGYNEQFFGPGTRLTVL.

The chain couples TRBV4-2 to TRBJ2-3; 10 nucleotides align to TRBD2. In germline, CDR1 is LGHNA, CDR2 YNFKEQ. Trimming removed 1 base from V and 2 bases from J; junction bases left unmatched: 3. The CDR3 has 16 residues. This chain's CDR3 is CASSQGTSGITDTQYF. CDR3 DNA sequence: TGTGCCAGCAGCCAAGGAACTAGCGGGATCACAGATACGCAGTATTTT.

The J gene is TRBJ2-3, the V gene TRBV3-1; D might be TRBD1 (6 bases). In germline, CDR1 is LGHDT, CDR2 YNNKEL (reference sequence). V lost 4 bases to trimming and J lost 2 bases, with 16 bases between them. The CDR3 sequence is 16 residues long. CDR3 amino acids: CASSRGAGANTDTQYF. DNA of the CDR3: TGTGCCAGCAGCCGGGGTGCAGGGGCCAACACAGATACGCAGTATTTT.

The chain has TRBV20-1 and TRBJ1-4, with unresolved D. Trimming removed 6 bases at V and 3 bases at J, with 14 bases between. The CDR3 covers 14 residues. In germline, CDR1 is DFQATT, CDR2 SNEGSKA (reference sequence). The CDR3 region is CSAPIPRANEKLFF. The CDR3, as DNA: TGCAGTGCCCCGATTCCCCGGGCTAATGAAAAACTGTTTTTT.

A few counts support this clonotype. The V and J genes are TRBV12-3 or TRBV12-4 and TRBJ2-1; 13 bases map to TRBD2. V lost 5 bases and J lost 6; bases outside the gene matches: 7. The length of the CDR3 is 16 residues. CDR3 region: CASSPGTSGTSNEQFF. In DNA form, the CDR3 reads TGTGCCAGCAGTCCCGGGACTAGCGGGACGAGCAATGAGCAGTTCTTC.

The rearrangement uses TRBV4-1 and TRBJ1-2, with TRBD1 matching 8 bases. CDR1 and CDR2 from the germline V gene are MGHRA and YSYEKL. The CDR3 is 14 amino acids. V shed 0 bases, J shed 9 bases, and the junction held 6 bases outside the gene matches. CDR3: CASSQDPRDRRYTF. The CDR3 region has the DNA TGCGCCAGCAGCCAAGATCCTCGGGACAGGCGCTACACCTTC.

This clonotype was found many times. The chain is built from TRBV5-1 and TRBJ2-7, with TRBD1 matching 7 bases. Germline assignment: CDR1 SGHRS and CDR2 YFSETQ. This CDR3 has 13 amino acids. CDR3 region: CASSLGQSYEQYV. CDR3 in DNA: TGTGCCAGCAGCTTGGGACAGTCCTACGAGCAGTACGTC.

V usage is TRBV20-1 and J usage is TRBJ1-6; no clear D. The CDR3 spans 16 residues. Trimming cost V 2 bases and J 0 bases, with 11 bases left between them. Per the germline V gene, CDR1 is DFQATT and CDR2 is SNEGSKA (reference sequence). This chain's CDR3 is CSARPSPSSYNSPLHF. The CDR3 DNA follows: TGCAGTGCTAGACCTTCCCCGAGCTCCTATAATTCACCCCTCCACTTT.

The chain has TRBV29-1 and TRBJ2-2; the D is unclear. The ends were cut back, 0 bases at V and 0 bases at J, with 8 bases in the middle. From germline, CDR1 is SQVTM and CDR2 ANQGSEA. The CDR3 spans 15 residues. CDR3 in amino acids: CSVEDLGANTGELFF. The CDR3 DNA sequence: TGCAGCGTTGAAGATTTAGGTGCGAACACCGGGGAGCTGTTTTTT.

Ten or more counts support this clonotype. The chain is built from TRBV3-1 and TRBJ1-2; D unresolved. Trimming took 0 bases from V and 4 from J, leaving 9 bases between them. Germline V lookup: CDR1 LGHDT, CDR2 YNNKEL (reference sequence). CDR3 size: 14 residues. CDR3 sequence reads: CASSQDGGFYGYTF. The CDR3 region has the DNA TGTGCCAGCAGCCAAGATGGTGGGTTCTATGGCTACACCTTC.

The genes are TRBV6-1 and TRBJ2-3; the D is unclear. The germline gives CDR1 MNHNS, CDR2 SASEGT. The CDR3 is 14 residues long. V shed 7 bases and J shed 1 base, with 12 bases lying between them. This CDR3 reads CASKRALGTDTQYF. The CDR3 bases are TGTGCCAGCAAAAGGGCCCTCGGCACAGATACGCAGTATTTT.

In its sample, this clonotype was seen a few times. The chain uses TRBV12-3 or TRBV12-4 and TRBJ1-5, with D perhaps TRBD1 (6 bases). The CDR3 runs to 15 residues. Trimming cost V 4 bases and J 7 bases, with 17 bases left between them. CDR3 sequence (DNA): TGTGCCAGCAGTTCCCGGACAGAACTGGGGCAGCCCCAGCATTTT. As protein: CASSSRTELGQPQHF.

V and J are TRBV29-1 and TRBJ1-5, with 10 bases lining up with TRBD1. The trim removed 4 bases at V and 4 bases at J, leaving 4 bases unmatched. Germline lookup yields CDR1 SQVTM and CDR2 ANQGSEA. The CDR3 runs 14 residues. This CDR3 is CSVGGTGVNQPQHF. The DNA for the CDR3 is TGCAGCGTTGGTGGGACAGGGGTGAATCAGCCCCAGCATTTT.

In its sample, this clonotype was seen a few times. The J gene is TRBJ2-5, the V gene TRBV20-1, with 9 bases fitting TRBD2. CDR1 and CDR2 from the germline V gene are DFQATT and SNEGSKA (reference sequence). V lost 5 bases to trimming and J lost 4 bases; unmatched junction nucleotides: 8. The CDR3 is 14 amino acids. The CDR3 DNA is TGCAGTGCTCGCCTAGCGGGGATTGGAGAGACCCAGTACTTC. This encodes CSARLAGIGETQYF.

This sequence joins TRBV7-2 and TRBJ1-6; D unclear. The CDR3 contains 15 residues. V was clipped by 5 bases and J by 6 bases, with 14 bases between them. In germline, CDR1 is SGHTA, CDR2 FQGNSA. CDR3 DNA: TGTGCCAGCAGCCGCAGCCGGGGTCCTAATTCACCCCTCCACTTT. It codes for CASSRSRGPNSPLHF.

This chain links TRBV10-3 with TRBJ2-1; 10 positions agree with TRBD2. Trimming cost V 2 bases and J 6 bases; bases outside gene matches: 7. Germline CDR1 and CDR2: ENHRY and SYGVKD. The CDR3 contains 16 residues. In DNA form, the CDR3 reads TGTGCCATCAGTGAGGGGGCTAGCGGGAGCGTCAATGAGCAGTTCTTC. It specifies CAISEGASGSVNEQFF.

The chain carries TRBV7-9 and TRBJ2-7, with D perhaps matching TRBD2 (6 bases). Germline values: CDR1 SEHNR, CDR2 FQNEAQ (reference sequence). This CDR3 region has 15 residues. V was pared by 4 bases and J by 3 bases, with 16 bases between. CDR3 protein: CASSSWGGDIYEQYF. The CDR3 DNA reads as TGTGCCAGCAGCTCATGGGGCGGGGATATCTACGAGCAGTACTTC.